This entry lists 21 T cell receptor beta chains sequenced from one sample in a study of cytomegalovirus exposure and HLA in healthy donors. Primers: 60 Vbeta forward and 13 Jbeta reverse. Here immunoSEQ multiplex PCR was the method, and the copy in TCRdb shows in-frame clones only, minus some. This repertoire shows roughly 180,000 clones, 80% found once; its top ten account for under 2%. What was sequenced was PBMCs. These receptors came from a woman aged 25 to 39 in good health and CMV-seronegative.

Notes on this clone: The same CDR3 arises from other DNA sequences in this sample as well. The CDR3 reads CASSRGGADLKLFF. In DNA form, the CDR3 reads TGTGCCAGCAGTCGAGGGGGCGCGGATCTAAAACTGTTTTTT. This sequence joins TRBV2 and TRBJ1-4; TRBD1 matches 7 bases. V gave up 5 bases and J gave up 10 bases; unmatched junction bases: 10. Germline assignment: CDR1 SNHLY and CDR2 FYNNEI. The CDR3 sequence is 14 residues long.

This chain uses TRBV6-5 with TRBJ2-5; 11 bases align to TRBD2. The CDR3 sequence is 14 residues long. Germline V gene lookup returns CDR1 MNHEY and CDR2 SVGAGI. V trimming: 5 bases; J trimming: 5 bases; junction bases outside the gene matches: 4. The CDR3 DNA reads as TGTGCCAGCAGTATAGCGGGGGGGCTGGAGACCCAGTACTTC. Amino acids: CASSIAGGLETQYF.

This chain uses TRBV19 with TRBJ2-7, with D unresolved. The germline V and J ends were trimmed by 3 bases and 5 bases, with 11 bases remaining between them. This CDR3 region has 13 residues. Germline CDR1 is LNHDA and CDR2 is SQIVND (reference sequence). The CDR3 loop reads CASSIGEVNEQYF. In nucleotides, the CDR3 is TGTGCCAGTAGTATTGGCGAGGTAAACGAGCAGTACTTC. The full variable domain, its missing parts supplied by reference TRBV19 and TRBJ2-7, is DGGITQSPKYLFRKEGQNVTLSCEQNLNHDAMYWYRQDPGQGLRLIYYSQIVNDFQKGDIAEGYSVSREKKESFPLTVTSAQKNPTAFYLCASSIGEVNEQYFGPGTRLTVT.

This clone was detected once. J is TRBJ2-7 and V is TRBV30, with D maybe TRBD1 (6 bases). The V and J ends lost 4 bases and 3 bases respectively, with 7 bases between them. Germline V lookup: CDR1 GTSNPN, CDR2 SVGIG (reference sequence). This CDR3 comprises 11 residues. CDR3 residues: CAWTGDYEQYF. As DNA, the CDR3 is TGTGCCTGGACAGGGGACTACGAGCAGTACTTC.

This clone came up once. The chain employs TRBV27 and TRBJ1-3; D ambiguous. This CDR3 has 14 residues. V was trimmed by 4 bases and J by 2 bases, leaving 9 bases between them. Germline-derived CDR1 and CDR2 are MNHEY and SMNVEV (reference sequence). In nucleotides, the CDR3 is TGTGCCAGCAGTTACACGAGGGCTGGAAACACCATATATTTT. It yields the protein CASSYTRAGNTIYF.

In this sample, this clone turned up a few times. The J gene is TRBJ1-2, the V gene TRBV19; D call uncertain. Germline V gives CDR1 LNHDA, CDR2 SQIVND (reference sequence). V shed 6 bases and J shed 4 bases, with 15 bases lying between them. This CDR3 has 14 amino acids. The CDR3 DNA is TGTGCCAGTAGGGGAGTGGAAGGGCCCTATGGCTACACCTTC. Translation gives CASRGVEGPYGYTF. The full variable domain, completed using reference TRBV19 and TRBJ1-2, is DGGITQSPKYLFRKEGQNVTLSCEQNLNHDAMYWYRQDPGQGLRLIYYSQIVNDFQKGDIAEGYSVSREKKESFPLTVTSAQKNPTAFYLCASRGVEGPYGYTFGSGTRLTVV.

The chain carries TRBV7-9 and TRBJ2-3, with 9 bases aligning to TRBD1. This CDR3 spans 15 amino acids. CDR1 SEHNR and CDR2 FQNEAQ come from the germline V gene (reference sequence). V was clipped by 4 bases and J by 1 base; unmatched bases: 3. As DNA, the CDR3 is TGTGCCAGCAGCTCGACAGGGGGTGGCACAGATACGCAGTATTTT. It is translated as CASSSTGGGTDTQYF.

The V and J genes are TRBV4-3 and TRBJ2-7, with 7 bases that match TRBD1. This CDR3 contains 15 residues. Germline CDR1 reads LGHNA; CDR2 reads YSLEER. V was pared by 4 bases and J by 2 bases, with 8 bases of the junction left unmatched. CDR3 sequence reads: CASSLRTGVTYEQYF. Written as DNA, the CDR3 is TGCGCCAGCAGCCTGAGGACAGGCGTTACCTACGAGCAGTACTTC.

V is TRBV19 and J is TRBJ1-1; perhaps TRBD1 as D (5 bases). CDR1 is LNHDA and CDR2 is SQIVND in the germline V gene (reference sequence). CDR3 length: 15 residues. Trimming took off 7 bases at V and 5 bases at J, with 20 bases between the two ends. CDR3 residues: CASIVDTLMGTEAFF. The CDR3 nucleotides are TGTGCCAGTATTGTGGACACCCTAATGGGGACTGAAGCTTTCTTT.

This chain joins TRBV7-3 and TRBJ2-5; 7 bases are a match to TRBD2. Trimming took 5 bases from V and 5 from J; bases not matched to a gene: 11. CDR3 length: 15 residues. Germline V CDR1 and CDR2: SGHTA, FQGTGA. CDR3 amino acids: CASSPLGGGWETQYF. DNA of the CDR3: TGTGCCAGCAGCCCCCTTGGGGGGGGATGGGAGACCCAGTACTTC.

The rearrangement links TRBV5-1 to TRBJ1-5; D unclear. V was shortened by 0 bases and J by 5 bases, with 9 bases between the two germline ends. The CDR3 is 14 amino acids. Germline V gene sequence: CDR1 SGHRS, CDR2 YFSETQ. CDR3 nucleotide sequence: TGCGCCAGCAGCTTGGGAGGGAACCATCAGCCCCAGCATTTT. This translates into CASSLGGNHQPQHF.

The V call is TRBV13, the J call TRBJ1-1; 8 bases match TRBD1. CDR1 and CDR2 (germline): PRHDT, FYEKMQ (reference sequence). The CDR3 is 16 residues long. V shed 5 bases and J 1 base; nucleotides not matched to a gene: 9. DNA for the CDR3: TGTGCCAGCAGCCTTATGACAGGGGCGGGGAACACTGAAGCTTTCTTT. As protein: CASSLMTGAGNTEAFF. Looking up the rest from reference TRBV13 and TRBJ1-1 gives the full variable domain: AAGVIQSPRHLIKEKRETATLKCYPIPRHDTVYWYQQGPGQDPQFLISFYEKMQSDKGSIPDRFSAQQFSDYHSELNMSSLELGDSALYFCASSLMTGAGNTEAFFGQGTRLTVV.

Concerning this clone itself: At one of its ends the junction is not consistent with the germline gene, which may arise from a read error. The chain has TRBV30 and TRBJ1-1, with D tentatively TRBD1 (5 bases). The germline V gene has CDR1 GTSNPN and CDR2 SVGIG (reference sequence). The CDR3 consists of 12 residues. The CDR3 loop reads CAWRRVGTEALF. For the CDR3, the DNA is TGTGCCTGGCGCAGGGTAGGCACTGAAGCTTTATTT.

This clone was seen more than once but under ten times. This chain connects TRBV7-2 to TRBJ1-2, with D hard to call. In germline, CDR1 is SGHTA, CDR2 FQGNSA. The CDR3 is made up of 13 amino acids. Trimming cost V 1 base and J 7 bases, with 10 bases left between them. The CDR3 DNA reads as TGTGCCAGCAGCTTAGGTGGTACAAGTGGCTACACCTTC. It codes for CASSLGGTSGYTF.

The chain combines TRBV10-1 with TRBJ2-1; D not resolved. The V end lost 2 bases, the J end lost 4 bases, and 9 bases lay between the germline ends. The germline V gene has CDR1 WNHNN and CDR2 SYGVQD (reference sequence). CDR3 length: 14 amino acids. CDR3 nucleotides: TGCGCCAGCAGTGAGAGAGCGCAGTACAATGAGCAGTTCTTC. It encodes CASSERAQYNEQFF.

The chain uses TRBV18 and TRBJ1-5; D gene uncertain. Germline V gene lookup returns CDR1 KGHSH and CDR2 LQKENI. V was cut by 2 bases and J by 4 bases, with 9 bases left in between. This CDR3 has 14 residues. In DNA form, the CDR3 reads TGTGCCAGCTCACCAGACAATACGAATCAGCCCCAGCATTTT. Translating it yields CASSPDNTNQPQHF.

The chain joins TRBV7-3 to TRBJ2-3; no clear D gene. Trimming took off 2 bases at V and 5 bases at J, with 8 bases between the two ends. Germline CDR1 SGHTA, CDR2 FQGTGA. The CDR3 length is 13 residues. CDR3 nucleotides: TGTGCCAGCAGCTTAGTCCTAAGAGATACGCAGTATTTT. Translation: CASSLVLRDTQYF.

This clone was seen more than once but under ten times. The rearrangement uses TRBV5-1 and TRBJ1-1; 8 bases line up with TRBD1. The CDR3 length is 15 residues. Trimming took 0 bases from V and 1 from J; bases not matched to a gene: 2. Germline-derived CDR1 and CDR2 are SGHRS and YFSETQ. CDR3 loop: CASSLGGQGNTEAFF. The DNA of the CDR3 is TGCGCCAGCAGCTTGGGAGGACAGGGGAACACTGAAGCTTTCTTT.

This clone was counted a few times. The gene calls are TRBV6-5 and TRBJ1-6; the D is unclear. CDR1 is MNHEY and CDR2 is SVGAGI in the germline V gene. V lost 6 bases, J lost 8 bases, and 11 bases lay in between. The CDR3 runs 13 residues. For the CDR3, the DNA is TGTGCCAGCAGCGAGACAAACGATTCACCCCTCCACTTT. Translated: CASSETNDSPLHF.

The genes are TRBV30 and TRBJ1-2; the match to TRBD1 covers 11 bases. The CDR3 covers 17 residues. The V segment lost 0 bases and the J segment 1 base; nucleotides outside the gene matches: 7. From germline, CDR1 is GTSNPN and CDR2 SVGIG (reference sequence). The CDR3 is CAWSVDGTGGFNYGYTF. CDR3 DNA: TGTGCCTGGAGTGTAGATGGGACAGGGGGGTTTAACTATGGCTACACCTTC.

The rearrangement uses TRBV5-1 and TRBJ1-2; 7 nucleotides match TRBD1. This CDR3 spans 13 amino acids. The ends lost 1 base at V and 6 bases at J; junction bases unmatched: 3. Per germline, CDR1 SGHRS and CDR2 YFSETQ. The CDR3 DNA reads as TGCGCCAGCAGCTTGACAGGGGCTGATGGCTACACCTTC. Its translation: CASSLTGADGYTF.